This T cell receptor beta chain was documented in a study of T cell repertoires in cytomegalovirus infection. Study context: Alongside well-studied HLA-B-restricted CMV epitopes, recently identified HLA-C-restricted CMV epitopes were also used. Public TCR beta signatures provided an indication of both CMV infection and a matching HLA type. Findings and caveats of the study: Ex vivo responses were dominated by HLA-C-restricted CMV-specific TCR beta clonotypes.

With respect to this clonotype: Its target is not known.

V was shortened by 6 bases and J by 3 bases, with 9 bases between the two germline ends. Germline V gives CDR1 MNHEY, CDR2 SVGEGT. The CDR3 loop spans 13 amino acids. MiXCR, run by TCRdb on the reads, gives a single entry per CDR3 protein. The data contain some 62,000 distinct CDR3 sequences, about 19% of them singletons. This TCR derives from a human donor in good health (CMV status not recorded). Some clones in this sample may be carry-over from other donors' samples. The genes are TRBV6-2 or TRBV6-3 and TRBJ1-5, with D maybe TRBD1 (5 bases). This sample comprised CD8+ T cells from cultured PBMCs, obtained from culture after CMV antigen stimulation. CDR3 bases: TGTGCCAGCAGAGACAGACTCAATCAGCCCCAGCATTTT. This gives the protein CASRDRLNQPQHF.